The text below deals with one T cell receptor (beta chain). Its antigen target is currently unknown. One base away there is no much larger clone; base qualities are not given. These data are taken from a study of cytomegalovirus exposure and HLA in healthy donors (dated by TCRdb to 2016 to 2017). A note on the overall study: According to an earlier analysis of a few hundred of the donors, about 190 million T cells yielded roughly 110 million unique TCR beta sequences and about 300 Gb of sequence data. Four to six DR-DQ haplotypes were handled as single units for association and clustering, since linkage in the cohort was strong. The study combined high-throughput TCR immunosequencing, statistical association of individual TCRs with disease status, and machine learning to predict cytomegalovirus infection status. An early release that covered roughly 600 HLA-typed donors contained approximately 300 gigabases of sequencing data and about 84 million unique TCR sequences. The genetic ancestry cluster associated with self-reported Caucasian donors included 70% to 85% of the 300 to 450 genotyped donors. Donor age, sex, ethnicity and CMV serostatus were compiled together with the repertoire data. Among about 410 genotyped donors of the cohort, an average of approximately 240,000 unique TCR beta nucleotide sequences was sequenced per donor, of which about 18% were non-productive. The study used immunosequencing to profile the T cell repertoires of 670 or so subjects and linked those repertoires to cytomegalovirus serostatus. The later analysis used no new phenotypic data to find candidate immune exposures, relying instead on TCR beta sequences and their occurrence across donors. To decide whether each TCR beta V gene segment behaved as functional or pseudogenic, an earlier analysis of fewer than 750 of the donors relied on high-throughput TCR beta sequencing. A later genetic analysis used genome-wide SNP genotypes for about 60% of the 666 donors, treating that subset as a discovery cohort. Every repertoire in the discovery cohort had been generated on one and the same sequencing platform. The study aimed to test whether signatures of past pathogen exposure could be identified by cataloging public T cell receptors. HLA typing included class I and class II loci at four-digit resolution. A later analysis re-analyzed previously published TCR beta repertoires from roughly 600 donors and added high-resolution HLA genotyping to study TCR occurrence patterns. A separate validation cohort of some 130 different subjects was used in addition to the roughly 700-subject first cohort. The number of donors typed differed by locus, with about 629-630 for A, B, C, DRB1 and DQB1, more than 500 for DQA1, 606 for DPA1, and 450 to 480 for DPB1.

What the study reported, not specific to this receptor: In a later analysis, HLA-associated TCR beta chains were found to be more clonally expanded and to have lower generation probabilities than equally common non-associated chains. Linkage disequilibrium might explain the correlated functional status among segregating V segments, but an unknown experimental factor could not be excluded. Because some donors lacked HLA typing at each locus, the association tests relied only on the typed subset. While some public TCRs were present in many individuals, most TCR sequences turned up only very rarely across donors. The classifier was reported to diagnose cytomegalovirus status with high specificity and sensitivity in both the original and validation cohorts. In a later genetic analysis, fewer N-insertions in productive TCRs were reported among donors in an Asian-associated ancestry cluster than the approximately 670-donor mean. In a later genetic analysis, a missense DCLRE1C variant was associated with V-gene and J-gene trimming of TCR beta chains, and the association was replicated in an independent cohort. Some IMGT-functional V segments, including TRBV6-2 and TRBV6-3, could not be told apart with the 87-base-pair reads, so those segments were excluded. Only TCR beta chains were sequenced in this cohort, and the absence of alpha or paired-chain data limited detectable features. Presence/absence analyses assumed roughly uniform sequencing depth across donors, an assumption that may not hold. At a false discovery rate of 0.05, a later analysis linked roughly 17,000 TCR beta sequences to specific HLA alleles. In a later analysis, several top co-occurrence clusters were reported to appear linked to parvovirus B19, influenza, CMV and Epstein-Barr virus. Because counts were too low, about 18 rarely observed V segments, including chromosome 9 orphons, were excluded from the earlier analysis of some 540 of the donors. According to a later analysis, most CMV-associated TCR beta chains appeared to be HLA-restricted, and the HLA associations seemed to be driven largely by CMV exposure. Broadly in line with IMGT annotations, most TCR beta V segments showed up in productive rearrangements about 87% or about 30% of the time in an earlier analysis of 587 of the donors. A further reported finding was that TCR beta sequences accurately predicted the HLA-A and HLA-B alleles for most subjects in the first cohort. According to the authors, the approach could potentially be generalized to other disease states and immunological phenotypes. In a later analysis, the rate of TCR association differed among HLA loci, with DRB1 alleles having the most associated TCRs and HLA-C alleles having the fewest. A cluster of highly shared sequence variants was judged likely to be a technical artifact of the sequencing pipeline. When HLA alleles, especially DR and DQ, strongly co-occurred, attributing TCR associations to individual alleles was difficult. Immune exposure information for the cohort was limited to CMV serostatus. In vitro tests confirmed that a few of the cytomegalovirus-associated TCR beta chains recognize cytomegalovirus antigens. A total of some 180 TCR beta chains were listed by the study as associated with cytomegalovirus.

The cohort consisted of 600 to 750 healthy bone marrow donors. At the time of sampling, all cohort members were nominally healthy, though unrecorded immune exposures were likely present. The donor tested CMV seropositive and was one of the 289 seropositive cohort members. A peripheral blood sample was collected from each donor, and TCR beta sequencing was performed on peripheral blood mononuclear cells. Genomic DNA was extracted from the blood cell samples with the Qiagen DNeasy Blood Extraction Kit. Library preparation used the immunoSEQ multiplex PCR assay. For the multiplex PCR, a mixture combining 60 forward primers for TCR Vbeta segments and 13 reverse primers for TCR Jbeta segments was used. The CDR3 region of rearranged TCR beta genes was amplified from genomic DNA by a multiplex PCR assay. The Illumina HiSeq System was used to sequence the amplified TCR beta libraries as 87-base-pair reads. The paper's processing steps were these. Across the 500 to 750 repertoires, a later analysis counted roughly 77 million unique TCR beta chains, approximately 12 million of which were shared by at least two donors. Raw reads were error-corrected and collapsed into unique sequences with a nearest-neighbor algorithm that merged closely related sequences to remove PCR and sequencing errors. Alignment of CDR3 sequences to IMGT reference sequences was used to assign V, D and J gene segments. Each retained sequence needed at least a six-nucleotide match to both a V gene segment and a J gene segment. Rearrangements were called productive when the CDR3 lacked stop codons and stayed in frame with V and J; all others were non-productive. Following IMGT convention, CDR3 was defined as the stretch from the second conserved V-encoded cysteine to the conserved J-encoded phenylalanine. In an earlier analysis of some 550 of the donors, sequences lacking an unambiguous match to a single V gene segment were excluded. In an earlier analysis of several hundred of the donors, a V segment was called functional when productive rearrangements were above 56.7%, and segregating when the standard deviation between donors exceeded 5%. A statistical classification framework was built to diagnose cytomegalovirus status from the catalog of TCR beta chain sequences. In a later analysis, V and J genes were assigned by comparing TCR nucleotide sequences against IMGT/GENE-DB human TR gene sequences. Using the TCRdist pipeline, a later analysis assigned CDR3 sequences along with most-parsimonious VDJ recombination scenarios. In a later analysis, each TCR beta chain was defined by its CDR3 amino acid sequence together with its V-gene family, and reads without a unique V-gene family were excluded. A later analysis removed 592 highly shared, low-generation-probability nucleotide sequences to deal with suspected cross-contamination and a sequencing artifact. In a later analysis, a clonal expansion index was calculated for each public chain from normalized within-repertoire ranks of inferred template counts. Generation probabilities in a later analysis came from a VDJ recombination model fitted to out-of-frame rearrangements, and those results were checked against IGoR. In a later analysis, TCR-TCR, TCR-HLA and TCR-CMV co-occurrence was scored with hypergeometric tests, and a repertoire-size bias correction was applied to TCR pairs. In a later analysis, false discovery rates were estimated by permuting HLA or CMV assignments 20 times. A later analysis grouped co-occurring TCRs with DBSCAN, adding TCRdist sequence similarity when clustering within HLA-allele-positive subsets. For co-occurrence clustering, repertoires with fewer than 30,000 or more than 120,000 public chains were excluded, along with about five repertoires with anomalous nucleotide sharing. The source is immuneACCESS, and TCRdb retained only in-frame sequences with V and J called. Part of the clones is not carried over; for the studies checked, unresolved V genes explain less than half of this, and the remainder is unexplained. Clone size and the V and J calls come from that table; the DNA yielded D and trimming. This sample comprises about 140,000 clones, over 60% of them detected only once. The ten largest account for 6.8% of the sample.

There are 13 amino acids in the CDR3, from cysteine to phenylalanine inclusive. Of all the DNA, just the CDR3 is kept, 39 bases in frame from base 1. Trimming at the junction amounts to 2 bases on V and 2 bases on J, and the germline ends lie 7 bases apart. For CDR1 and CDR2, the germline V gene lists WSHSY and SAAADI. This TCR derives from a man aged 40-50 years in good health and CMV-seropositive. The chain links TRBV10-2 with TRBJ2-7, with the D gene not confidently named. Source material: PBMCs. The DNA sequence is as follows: TGCGCCAGCAGTGAGGGCACCACCTACGAGCAGTACTTC. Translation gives CASSEGTTYEQYF.